A single sample is the source of the 10 T cell receptor beta chains below, sequenced in a study of cytotoxic CD8 clonotypes in ibrutinib-treated CLL. Clones were read by immunoSEQ multiplex PCR, and TCRdb kept only the in-frame ones, dropping some. The sample has a few hundred thousand clones; approximately 80% are singletons. Sequences were derived from PBMCs, sampled before ibrutinib treatment. Receptors were obtained from a human donor with chronic lymphocytic leukemia.

The count of this clone is one. The chain combines TRBV7-9 with TRBJ1-4; D ambiguous. CDR1 and CDR2 (germline): SEHNR, FQNEAQ (reference sequence). The CDR3 covers 15 residues. Trimming pared 5 bases from V and 3 bases from J, leaving 13 bases between. The CDR3 spells CASSTDWGSNEKLFF. The CDR3 coding sequence is TGTGCCAGCAGCACCGATTGGGGTTCTAATGAAAAACTGTTTTTT.

The CDR3 reads CASRLGLALGNEQFF. As DNA, the CDR3 is TGTGCCAGCAGACTGGGACTAGCGCTAGGCAATGAGCAGTTCTTC. The chain recombines TRBV27 with TRBJ2-1; 10 positions agree with TRBD2. Germline V lookup: CDR1 MNHEY, CDR2 SMNVEV (reference sequence). The ends lost 6 bases at V and 6 bases at J; junction bases unmatched: 8. The CDR3 consists of 15 residues.

This clone came up a few times. V usage is TRBV10-3 and J usage is TRBJ1-2; TRBD1 aligns across 10 bases. Germline V gives CDR1 ENHRY, CDR2 SYGVKD. The J segment lost 6 bases and the V segment lost 9 bases, leaving 13 bases of the junction unmatched. The CDR3 extends over 15 amino acids. CDR3 residues: CAIERERTGGDGYTF. CDR3 bases: TGTGCCATAGAACGGGAGAGGACAGGGGGAGATGGCTACACCTTC.

The chain has TRBV5-4 and TRBJ2-3; the D gene is possibly TRBD2 (5 bases). The CDR3 runs to 15 residues. The germline CDR1 and CDR2 sequences are SGHNT and YYREEE (reference sequence). V shed 0 bases and J shed 4 bases, with 12 bases lying between them. DNA for the CDR3: TGTGCCAGCAGCTTGGGTGTGGGAGAATCAGATACGCAGTATTTT. Protein: CASSLGVGESDTQYF.

This clone was recorded a few times. The V and J genes are TRBV4-1 and TRBJ2-7; D possibly corresponds to TRBD2 (5 bases). Germline-derived CDR1 and CDR2 are MGHRA and YSYEKL. V lost 0 bases to trimming and J lost 6 bases, with 24 bases between them. The CDR3 runs to 18 residues. CDR3 sequence reads: CASSQDKREKVAFGEQYF. In nucleotides, the CDR3 is TGCGCCAGCAGCCAAGATAAGAGGGAGAAGGTGGCCTTTGGCGAGCAGTACTTC.

To note about this clone: One junction end does not reproduce the germline sequence, and a read error may be involved. J is TRBJ1-2 and V is TRBV5-6; no clear D. There are 12 residues in the CDR3. Germline loops: CDR1 SGHDT, CDR2 YYEEEE. DNA for the CDR3: TGTGCCGGCAGTGGAGGAGTCTATGGCTACACCTTC. Protein sequence: CAGSGGVYGYTF. Using reference TRBV5-6 and TRBJ1-2 for the parts outside the CDR3, the full variable domain is DAGVTQSPTHLIKTRGQQVTLRCSPKSGHDTVSWYQQALGQGPQFIFQYYEEEERQRGNFPDRFSGHQFPNYSSELNVNALLLGDSALYLCAGSGGVYGYTFGSGTRLTVV.

V and J are TRBV18 and TRBJ1-2; D remains ambiguous. This CDR3 comprises 13 residues. CDR1 is KGHSH and CDR2 is LQKENI in the germline V gene. The V and J ends lost 3 bases and 6 bases respectively, with 11 bases between them. The CDR3 DNA reads TGTGCCAGCTCACCCAACGGAGGTGATGGCTACACCTTC. Translated: CASSPNGGDGYTF.

The chain recombines TRBV19 with TRBJ2-2, with a tentative D call TRBD1 (5 bases). Per the germline V gene, CDR1 is LNHDA and CDR2 is SQIVND (reference sequence). The CDR3 runs to 16 residues. V was clipped by 8 bases and J by 3 bases, with 19 bases between them. The CDR3 spells CASAPIRDRDTGELFF. The CDR3 bases are TGTGCCAGTGCTCCAATTCGAGACAGAGACACCGGGGAGCTGTTTTTT. The whole variable domain, remainder taken from reference TRBV19 and TRBJ2-2, is DGGITQSPKYLFRKEGQNVTLSCEQNLNHDAMYWYRQDPGQGLRLIYYSQIVNDFQKGDIAEGYSVSREKKESFPLTVTSAQKNPTAFYLCASAPIRDRDTGELFFGEGSRLTVL.

The rearrangement joins TRBV18 to TRBJ2-7; D unresolved. V lost 2 bases and J 3 bases, leaving 11 bases between the germline ends. This CDR3 region has 14 residues. CDR1 and CDR2 from the germline V gene are KGHSH and LQKENI. The CDR3 region is CASSPSSGDYEQYF. The CDR3 nucleotides read TGTGCCAGCTCACCAAGTTCTGGGGACTACGAGCAGTACTTC.

In DNA, the CDR3 is TGTGCCAGTAGTATAAGGGCTCTAGCGGGAGATCACGAGCAGTACTTC. Translated: CASSIRALAGDHEQYF. The gene calls are TRBV19 and TRBJ2-7; 10 bases fit TRBD2. V lost 2 bases, J lost 5 bases, and 9 bases stayed unmatched. CDR3 length: 16 residues. CDR1 LNHDA and CDR2 SQIVND come from the germline V gene (reference sequence).